These T cell receptor beta chains were read from a single sample in a study of cytomegalovirus exposure and HLA in healthy donors. Method: immunoSEQ multiplex PCR; TCRdb's copy keeps in-frame clones and lacks some. This table has 200,000 to 250,000 clones, around 75% appearing once. The sample consisted of PBMCs. Every receptor here comes from a woman in her twenties or thirties in good health and CMV-seronegative. Each CDR3 is given with its conserved first and last residue. The D gene is left open where the match is weak. Not all rows give a size; the values are once, few, many and, for expanded clones, a class.

V	size	D	J	DNA	CDR3
TRBV7-9	few	-	TRBJ1-3	TGTGCCAGCAGCTCAGGTTTCGCTGGAAACACCATATATTTT	CASSSGFAGNTIYF
TRBV6-6	once	TRBD2	TRBJ2-7	TGTGCCAGCAGTTACTTCGGGAGGGGGTCGAGCGAGCAGTACTTC	CASSYFGRGSSEQYF
TRBV6-6	-	-	TRBJ2-1	TGTGCCAGCAGTTACTCGATCATAGTTAATGAGCAGTTCTTC	CASSYSIIVNEQFF
TRBV11-2	once	TRBD1	TRBJ2-7	TGTGCCAGCAGCTATTGGACAGGGGGCGGGGAGCAGTACTTC	CASSYWTGGGEQYF
TRBV9	-	TRBD2	TRBJ2-3	TGTGCCAGCAGCTCCGCGGGGGGCACAGATACGCAGTATTTT	CASSSAGGTDTQYF
TRBV28	-	TRBD2	TRBJ2-2	TGTGCCAGCAGTTTAAGGACTAGCGGGAGGACCGGGGAGCTGTTTTTT	CASSLRTSGRTGELFF
TRBV13	-	-	TRBJ2-2	TGTGCCAGCACCGCGAATTCCTACTTGAACACCGGGGAGCTGTTTTTT	CASTANSYLNTGELFF
TRBV5-1	few	-	TRBJ2-1	TGCGCCAGCAGCTTCCAAGGGACAACCTACAATGAGCAGTTCTTC	CASSFQGTTYNEQFF
TRBV5-4	-	TRBD1	TRBJ1-2	TGTGCCAGCAGCTTACTGCAGGGGGTAACCCGCGGCTATGGCTACACCTTC	CASSLLQGVTRGYGYTF
TRBV30	few	-	TRBJ2-2	TGTGCCTGGAGTCTACGAGGTTTTAGCGGGGAGCTGTTTTTT	CAWSLRGFSGELFF
TRBV25-1	-	-	TRBJ1-2	TGTGCCAGCAGTGAATTTTTAGGAGCTTGGGATGGCTACACCTTC	CASSEFLGAWDGYTF
TRBV30	-	TRBD1	TRBJ1-5	TGTGCCTGGAGCGGACAGGTTAATCAGCCCCAGCATTTT	CAWSGQVNQPQHF
TRBV6-1	-	TRBD2	TRBJ2-1	TGTGCCAGCAAATCCGGGACTAGAGTGGCGGGTGAGCAGTTCTTC	CASKSGTRVAGEQFF
TRBV6-5	-	TRBD1	TRBJ2-5	TGTGCCAGCAGTTACACCCGGACAGGGGGAGAGACCCAGTACTTC	CASSYTRTGGETQYF
TRBV7-9	-	-	TRBJ1-1	TGTTCCAGCAGCTTAGTGAAGAACTCTGAAGCTTTCTTT	CSSSLVKNSEAFF
TRBV6-1	-	-	TRBJ1-3	TGTGCCAGCAGTGACCGGGGAAAGTTGGGCGGAAACACCATATATTTT	CASSDRGKLGGNTIYF
TRBV6-1	-	-	TRBJ1-5	TGTGCCAGCAGTGTAGAGGGTGGAAGCAATCAGCCCCAGCATTTT	CASSVEGGSNQPQHF
TRBV30	-	TRBD1	TRBJ1-5	TGTGCCTGGAGTGCAGGGGGCGATCAGCCCCAGCATTTT	CAWSAGGDQPQHF
TRBV6-1	-	-	TRBJ2-7	TGTGCCAGCATGAACAGTTACGAGCAGTACTTC	CASMNSYEQYF
TRBV18	-	TRBD2	TRBJ2-1	TGTGCCAGCTCCGGACTAGCGGGTAGCATGCAGTTCTTC	CASSGLAGSMQFF
TRBV2	-	TRBD1	TRBJ1-1	TGTGCCAGCAGTGAAGCGCTTCTCCCCACAGGGGGCACTGAAGCTTTCTTT	CASSEALLPTGGTEAFF
TRBV11-2	-	TRBD1	TRBJ2-7	TGTGCCAGCAGCCTGAGACAGGGTGGTGCCTACGAGCAGTACTTC	CASSLRQGGAYEQYF
TRBV25-1	once	TRBD1	TRBJ2-5	TGTGCCAGCAGTACAGGGGGACAAGAGACCCAGTACTTC	CASSTGGQETQYF
TRBV6-1	-	-	TRBJ1-5	TGTGCCAGCAGTGACCAGGGTAATAGCAATCAGCCCCAGCATTTT	CASSDQGNSNQPQHF
TRBV5-1	-	TRBD1	TRBJ1-1	TGCGCCAGCAGCCCCGGACAGGGCGAAGCTTTCTTT	CASSPGQGEAFF
TRBV9	-	TRBD1	TRBJ1-2	TGTGCCAGCAGAAACCCTGACAGGGCTAACTATGGCTACACCTTC	CASRNPDRANYGYTF
TRBV5-5	-	-	TRBJ1-2	TGTGCCAGCAGCTTACAGGGAAGAGCTAACTATGGCTACACCTTC	CASSLQGRANYGYTF
TRBV7-3	-	-	TRBJ1-6	TGTGCCAGCAGTCTCCTTCACACACCCCTCCACTTT	CASSLLHTPLHF
TRBV6-1	-	TRBD1	TRBJ2-7	TGTGCCAGCAGGCCAAAGACAGGGTACGAGCAGTACTTC	CASRPKTGYEQYF
TRBV6-5	-	-	TRBJ1-1	TGTGCCACCAGTAGGTTCTCCTTACAGGGCACTGAAGCTTTCTTT	CATSRFSLQGTEAFF
TRBV18	-	-	TRBJ1-4	TGTGCCAGCTCACCACGAGCAAGAGGGCCCTTGACTAATGAAAAACTGTTTTTT	CASSPRARGPLTNEKLFF
TRBV7-7	-	TRBD1	TRBJ2-3	TGTGCTAGCAGCTTAGGTGATGGACAGGGAACAGATACGCAGTATTTT	CASSLGDGQGTDTQYF
TRBV27	once	TRBD2	TRBJ2-5	TGTGCCAGCAGCCCCGATAGCGGGAGGGAAACCCAAGAGACCCAGTACTTC	CASSPDSGRETQETQYF
TRBV2	once	-	TRBJ2-2	TGTGCCAGCAGGGAGCGCGAGGGTCGGGGCGGGGAGCTGTTTTTT	CASREREGRGGELFF
TRBV23-1	-	TRBD2	TRBJ2-1	TGCGCCAGCAGGGCGGGAGGAGGCAATGAGCAGTTCTTC	CASRAGGGNEQFF
TRBV6-1	-	-	TRBJ1-6	TGTGCCAGCAGGTCGGGGGGTACAGGGTATTCACCCCTCCACTTT	CASRSGGTGYSPLHF
TRBV6-5	-	-	TRBJ2-3	TGTGCCAGCAGTTGGACGAGCGGGAGAGGGGGCGATACGCAGTATTTT	CASSWTSGRGGDTQYF
TRBV19	-	-	TRBJ1-1	TGTGCCAGTAGTCTTCGCAGGGAGAACACTGAAGCTTTCTTT	CASSLRRENTEAFF
TRBV9	many	-	TRBJ1-1	TGTGCCAGCAGCGTAGCCTGGAACACTGAAGCTTTCTTT	CASSVAWNTEAFF
TRBV10-3	once	TRBD2	TRBJ2-1	TGTGCCATCAGCGCGGGGACTAGCGGGAGGGGGTACAATGAGCAGTTCTTC	CAISAGTSGRGYNEQFF
TRBV6-5	-	TRBD1	TRBJ2-2	TGTGCCAGCAGTTGGACAGGGACTAACACCGGGGAGCTGTTTTTT	CASSWTGTNTGELFF
TRBV7-8	few	TRBD1	TRBJ1-1	TGTGCCAGCAGCTTAGCGCAGGGGGCAGGCACTGAAGCTTTCTTT	CASSLAQGAGTEAFF
TRBV7-8	-	TRBD1	TRBJ1-5	TGTGCCAGCAGCCCCCGGGACAGTAAACAGCCCCAGCATTTT	CASSPRDSKQPQHF
TRBV6-1	-	-	TRBJ1-2	TGTGCCAGCAGTGACGATCCAGGGACATCTCGGGGCTACACCTTC	CASSDDPGTSRGYTF
TRBV7-6	-	TRBD2	TRBJ2-5	TGTGCCAGCAGCCCCGGGACTAGCGAGACTCAGACCCAGTACTTC	CASSPGTSETQTQYF
TRBV5-4	few	TRBD2	TRBJ2-5	TGTGCCAGCAGCTTCGGGACTAGCGGGGGGCAAGAGACCCAGTACTTC	CASSFGTSGGQETQYF
TRBV19	-	TRBD2	TRBJ2-7	TGTGCCAGTAGTTCGACCCTAGCGGGAGGGGGCGAGCAGTACTTC	CASSSTLAGGGEQYF
TRBV7-9	-	TRBD2	TRBJ2-5	TGTGCCAGCAGCTTTGGGACTAGCCAAGAGACCCAGTACTTC	CASSFGTSQETQYF
TRBV7-9	-	-	TRBJ2-3	TGTGCCAGCAGCCAACCCCTGCGCTACACAGATACGCAGTATTTT	CASSQPLRYTDTQYF